The 6 T cell receptor beta chains given below trace back to one sample, sequenced in a study of OX40 agonist ivuxolimab in advanced cancers. The library was produced with the immunoSEQ multiplex PCR assay. TCRdb mirrors the immuneACCESS table, restricted to in-frame sequences. Some clones are absent from its copies; in checked studies, under half trace to an unresolved V gene, and the reason for the others is unknown. Here the sample has tens of thousands of clones; about 91% occur a single time. In total, the top ten clones hold 0.5% to 0.65% of the sample. This specimen was CD4+ or CD8+ T cells sorted from blood, taken in a trial of the OX40 agonist ivuxolimab. The source is an adult with an advanced solid tumor such as melanoma, head and neck, liver or kidney cancer.

This clone has only one observation. The chain is built from TRBV2 and TRBJ2-2; D possibly corresponds to TRBD2 (6 bases). Germline CDR1 SNHLY, CDR2 FYNNEI. The CDR3 has 13 residues. V was shortened by 6 bases and J by 6 bases, with 11 bases between the two germline ends. The chain's CDR3 is CASRPQRAGELFF. Written as DNA, the CDR3 is TGTGCCAGCAGGCCCCAGCGGGCCGGGGAGCTGTTTTTT.

The rearrangement links TRBV9 to TRBJ2-5; 9 nucleotides agree with TRBD2. Losses at the gene ends were 1 base for V and 5 bases for J; bases not matched to a gene: 9. The CDR3 has 16 amino acids. Germline V CDR1 and CDR2: SGDLS, YYNGEE. The CDR3 nucleotides are TGTGCCAGCAGCGTACTGCGGGAGGGCCGGGGGGAGACCCAGTACTTC. As protein: CASSVLREGRGETQYF.

V and J are TRBV15 and TRBJ1-4; no firm D call. CDR1 and CDR2 (germline): LNHNV, YYDKDF (reference sequence). The ends were cut back, 2 bases at V and 11 bases at J, with 9 bases in the middle. The CDR3 totals 12 residues. This CDR3 reads CATSRLNSKLFF. For the CDR3, the DNA is TGTGCCACCAGCAGACTCAATTCGAAACTGTTTTTT.

CDR3 protein: CAISDNGNEKLFF. For the CDR3, the DNA is TGTGCCATCAGTGATAACGGTAATGAAAAACTGTTTTTT. The chain has TRBV10-3 and TRBJ1-4; D is undetermined. Germline loops: CDR1 ENHRY, CDR2 SYGVKD. This CDR3 spans 13 amino acids. Trimming cost V 3 bases and J 4 bases, with 6 bases left between them.

The rearrangement joins TRBV5-1 to TRBJ2-3; weak D call: TRBD1 (6 bases). This CDR3 comprises 16 residues. Looked up from germline, CDR1 is SGHRS and CDR2 is YFSETQ. V was cut by 2 bases and J by 0 bases, with 13 bases left in between. CDR3 nucleotide sequence: TGCGCCAGCAGCTTACAGGGAACTCAGAGCACAGATACGCAGTATTTT. Its translation: CASSLQGTQSTDTQYF.

This chain connects TRBV7-6 to TRBJ2-2, with D unresolved. The CDR3 consists of 14 residues. Trimming took off 1 base at V and 4 bases at J, with 7 bases between the two ends. CDR1 SGHVS and CDR2 FNYEAQ come from the germline V gene. The CDR3 loop reads CASSLGQTTGELFF. The CDR3 DNA sequence: TGTGCCAGCAGCTTAGGGCAGACCACCGGGGAGCTGTTTTTT.